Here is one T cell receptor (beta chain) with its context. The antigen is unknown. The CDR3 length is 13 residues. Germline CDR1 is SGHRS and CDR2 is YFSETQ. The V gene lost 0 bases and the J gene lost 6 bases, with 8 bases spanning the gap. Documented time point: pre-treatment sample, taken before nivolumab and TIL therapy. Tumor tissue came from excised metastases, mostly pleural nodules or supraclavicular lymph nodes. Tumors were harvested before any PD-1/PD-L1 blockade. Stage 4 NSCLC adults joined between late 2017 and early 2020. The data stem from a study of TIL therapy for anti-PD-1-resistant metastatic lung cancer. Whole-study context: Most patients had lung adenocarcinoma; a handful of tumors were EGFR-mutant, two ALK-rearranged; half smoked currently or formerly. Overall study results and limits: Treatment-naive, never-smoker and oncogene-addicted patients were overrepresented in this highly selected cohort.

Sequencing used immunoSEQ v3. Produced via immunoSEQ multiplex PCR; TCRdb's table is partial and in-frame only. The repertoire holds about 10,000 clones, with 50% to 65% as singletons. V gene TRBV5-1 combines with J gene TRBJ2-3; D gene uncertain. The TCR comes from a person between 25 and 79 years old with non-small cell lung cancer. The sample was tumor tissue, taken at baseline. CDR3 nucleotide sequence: TGCGCCAGCAGCTTGGAGGCAACTGATACGCAGTATTTT. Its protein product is CASSLEATDTQYF.